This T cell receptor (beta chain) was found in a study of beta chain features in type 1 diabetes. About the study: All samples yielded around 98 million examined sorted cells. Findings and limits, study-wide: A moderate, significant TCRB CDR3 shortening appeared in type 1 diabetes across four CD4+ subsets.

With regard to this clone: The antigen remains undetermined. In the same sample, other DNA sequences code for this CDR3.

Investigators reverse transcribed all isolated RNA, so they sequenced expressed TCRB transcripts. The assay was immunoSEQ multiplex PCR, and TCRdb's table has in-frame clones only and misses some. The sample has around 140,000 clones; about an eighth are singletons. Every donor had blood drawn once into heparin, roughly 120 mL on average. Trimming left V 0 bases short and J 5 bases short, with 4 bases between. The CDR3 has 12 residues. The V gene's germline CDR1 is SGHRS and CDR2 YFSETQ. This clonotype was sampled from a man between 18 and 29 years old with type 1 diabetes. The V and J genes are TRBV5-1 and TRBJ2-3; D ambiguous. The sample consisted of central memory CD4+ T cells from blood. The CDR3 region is CASSLGRDTQYF. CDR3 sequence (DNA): TGCGCCAGCAGCTTGGGCAGAGATACGCAGTATTTT.